This TCR beta chain was recovered during a study of cytomegalovirus exposure and HLA in healthy donors. Across the whole study: For the approximately 400 genotyped donors, roughly 80% fell within the Caucasian-associated ancestry cluster. Study results and limitations: TCR beta sequences reportedly predicted most subjects' HLA-A and HLA-B alleles accurately. In a later analysis, TCR beta V- and J-gene trimming showed a link to a missense DCLRE1C variant.

To note about this clone: No antigen is known for it.

PCR involved 60 Vbeta and 13 Jbeta primers. Using immunoSEQ multiplex PCR, the repertoire was profiled, and TCRdb retains in-frame clones only, with some absent. The table includes some 150,000 clones, 75% detected once. V lost 7 bases and J lost 3, with 5 bases in between. The CDR3 totals 11 residues. Germline values: CDR1 MDHEN, CDR2 SYDVKM. The receptor comes from a young man in good health and CMV-seronegative. Sequenced: PBMCs. The rearrangement joins TRBV28 to TRBJ2-3, with D hard to call. CDR3 nucleotide sequence: TGTGCCAGCAAGAGGACAGATACGCAGTATTTT. This codes for CASKRTDTQYF. The entire variable domain, with the rest obtained from reference TRBV28 and TRBJ2-3, is as follows: DVKVTQSSRYLVKRTGEKVFLECVQDMDHENMFWYRQDPGLGLRLIYFSYDVKMKEKGDIPEGYSVSREKKERFSLILESASTNQTSMYLCASKRTDTQYFGPGTRLTVL.